A single sample gave rise to the 2 T cell receptor beta chains below, sequenced in a study of shared clonotypes between healthy human individuals. Assay used: immunoSEQ multiplex PCR; TCRdb lists only in-frame clones, some missing. This sample yields roughly 2,000,000 clones, of which over 85% are seen a single time; 0.95% to 1.5% belongs to the top ten. In the naive CD8 group, cells lacked CD45RO and were positively selected for CCR7, so terminally differentiated effector memory CD45RA+ cells were left out. The sequenced sample consisted of naive CD8+ T cells sorted from blood. These receptors all come from a man younger than 35 in good health.

V and J are TRBV30 and TRBJ1-3; possible D gene TRBD1, 6 bases. CDR3 length: 15 residues. Per the germline V gene, CDR1 is GTSNPN and CDR2 is SVGIG (reference sequence). Trimming stripped 4 bases from V and 4 bases from J, with 17 bases between. CDR3 loop: CAWNPGVEVGNTIYF. CDR3 nucleotides: TGTGCCTGGAATCCAGGGGTAGAGGTAGGAAACACCATATATTTT.

The gene calls are TRBV6-6 and TRBJ1-1; 7 bases match TRBD1. Germline-derived CDR1 and CDR2 are MNHNY and SVGAGI (reference sequence). Trimming took 6 bases from V and 5 from J; bases not matched to a gene: 3. The CDR3 length is 12 residues. The CDR3 loop reads CASRTGDTEAFF. For the CDR3, the DNA is TGTGCCAGCAGAACAGGGGATACTGAAGCTTTCTTT.